The present T cell receptor (beta chain) was sequenced within a study of blood T cell repertoires in COVID-19. In the study overall: The study drew acute and convalescent COVID-19 samples from the United States, Italy and Spain.

This clone was recorded a few times. This CDR3 spans 13 amino acids. Germline assignment: CDR1 MNHEY and CDR2 SVGAGI. The ends were cut back, 6 bases at V and 5 bases at J, with 14 bases in the middle. Authors' processing steps: Estimation of nucleated cell counts relied on the amplification of reference gene primers. Assay: immunoSEQ multiplex PCR; the TCRdb copy retains only in-frame clones and omits some. V, J and clone size are taken as reported in that table, and D and trimming were inferred from the DNA itself. Counted here are 75,000 to 100,000 clones, less than 90% occurring once; the ten biggest clones make up approximately 10%.

The TCR was taken from a human donor in a cohort sampled during active COVID-19. The chain recombines TRBV6-5 with TRBJ2-7; TRBD1 is a possible D gene (5 bases). Sequencing was carried out using peripheral blood. CDR3 nucleotide sequence: TGTGCCAGCAGGATCCCAGCAGGGCACGAGCAGTACTTC. It is translated as CASRIPAGHEQYF.